This T cell receptor (beta chain) comes out of a study of shared clonotypes between healthy human individuals. Study in general: The study used three CD4 naive, three CD4 memory, two CD8 naive and one CD8 memory plate per donor. Study results and caveats: Against clonotypes common to all four donors, non-shared ones had lower generation probabilities.

The germline V and J ends were trimmed by 3 bases and 2 bases, with 7 bases remaining between them. The CDR3 loop spans 13 amino acids. CDR1 SEHNR and CDR2 FQNEAQ come from the germline V gene (reference sequence). Produced via immunoSEQ multiplex PCR; TCRdb's table is partial and in-frame only. Among some 87,000 clones listed, 68% were seen once. As to this clone: Its antigen remains unidentified.

The origin of this receptor is a man younger than 45 in good health. The chain uses TRBV7-9 and TRBJ2-5, with a possible D match to TRBD2 (6 bases). Input material: memory CD8+ T cells sorted from blood. Subset of the sample: CD45RO+ cells pooled with CCR7-negative TemRA cells. CDR3 DNA sequence: TGTGCCAGCAGCTTGGGACTGCAAGAGACCCAGTACTTC. Translating gives CASSLGLQETQYF.